Following are 27 T cell receptor beta chains from one sample sequenced in a study of human T cells and chemical hapten exposure. Sample time point: patch test 3, about 24 weeks after DPC sensitization. As for treatment: therapeutic diphenylcyclopropenone sensitization with weekly scalp DPC. TCRdb used MiXCR to reprocess the RACE reads, holding one entry per CDR3 protein. The table includes around 130,000 distinct CDR3 sequences, approximately 10% detected once. The sequences come from whole blood, collected in connection with sensitization to the hapten diphenylcyclopropenone (DPC). All receptors come from a woman between 50 and 59 years old with alopecia areata. Some clones in this sample may be carry-over from other donors' samples.

This rearrangement joins TRBV4-1 to TRBJ1-1; 7 bases are a match to TRBD1. The junction had 7 bases not matched to a gene; V was cut back by 1 base and J by 2 bases. The CDR3 length is 16 residues. Germline V CDR1 and CDR2: MGHRA, YSYEKL. CDR3 amino acids: CASSQVPGQFNTEAFF. The CDR3 DNA follows: TGCGCCAGCAGCCAAGTGCCGGGACAGTTCAACACTGAAGCTTTCTTT.

This clonotype was seen only a few times. The J gene is TRBJ1-6, the V gene TRBV25-1; TRBD1 might be the D (5 bases). This CDR3 is 13 amino acids long. Per germline, CDR1 MGHDK and CDR2 SYGVNS. V was cut by 10 bases and J by 5 bases, with 12 bases left in between. The CDR3 loop is CATATVNNSPLHF. DNA of the CDR3: TGTGCCACCGCGACAGTTAATAATTCACCCCTCCACTTT.

This clonotype was counted only a few times. The chain couples TRBV12-3 or TRBV12-4 to TRBJ2-1, with TRBD2 identical over 11 bases. The V gene end was trimmed by 5 bases and the J gene end by 8 bases; junction bases not matched to a gene: 8. CDR3 length: 15 residues. DNA for the CDR3: TGTGCCAGCAGTCCTCCCGGGACTAGCGGACATGAGCAGTTCTTC. This gives the protein CASSPPGTSGHEQFF.

This clonotype was counted at least ten times. The chain combines TRBV24-1 with TRBJ2-3, with D possibly being TRBD2 (5 bases). The V and J ends lost 9 bases and 6 bases respectively, with 9 bases between them. The CDR3 is made up of 11 amino acids. The germline V gene has CDR1 KGHDR and CDR2 SFDVKD. This CDR3 reads CATGEQDTQYF. CDR3 DNA: TGTGCCACCGGGGAGCAGGATACGCAGTATTTT.

The rearrangement uses TRBV5-1 and TRBJ2-3; 7 bases align to TRBD1. This CDR3 is built from 15 residues. CDR1 and CDR2 (germline): SGHRS, YFSETQ. V lost 3 bases to trimming and J lost 0 bases; unmatched junction nucleotides: 4. The CDR3 coding sequence is TGCGCCAGCAGCTCGGGACAGTCTAGCACAGATACGCAGTATTTT. Its translation is CASSSGQSSTDTQYF.

This clonotype has a handful of counts. This chain uses TRBV15 with TRBJ2-3; 7 nucleotides line up with TRBD2. This CDR3 contains 16 residues. Per germline, CDR1 LNHNV and CDR2 YYDKDF (reference sequence). V lost 0 bases, J lost 5 bases, and 8 bases stayed unmatched. The CDR3 spells CATSRDYRGSGDTQYF. The DNA of the CDR3 is TGTGCCACCAGCAGAGATTATCGCGGGAGTGGAGATACGCAGTATTTT. Filled out from reference TRBV15 and TRBJ2-3, the complete variable domain reads DAMVIQNPRYQVTQFGKPVTLSCSQTLNHNVMYWYQQKSSQAPKLLFHYYDKDFNNEADTPDNFQSRRPNTSFCFLDIRSPGLGDTAMYLCATSRDYRGSGDTQYFGPGTRLTVL.

The chain is built from TRBV13 and TRBJ2-7, with D perhaps TRBD1 (6 bases). The length of the CDR3 is 14 residues. Germline CDR1 reads PRHDT; CDR2 reads FYEKMQ (reference sequence). Trimming shortened V by 2 bases and J by 6 bases, and 14 bases separated the two germline ends. The CDR3 DNA reads TGTGCCAGCAGCTTAACACTAGTAGGGGGCGAGCAGTACTTC. It translates to CASSLTLVGGEQYF.

This clonotype was seen only a few times. The genes are TRBV28 and TRBJ2-7; no clear D gene. V was clipped by 2 bases and J by 2 bases, with 10 bases between them. There are 14 residues in the CDR3. Germline lookup yields CDR1 MDHEN and CDR2 SYDVKM. The CDR3 loop is CASSLLGETYEQYF. Here the CDR3 DNA reads TGTGCCAGCAGTTTACTCGGCGAAACCTACGAGCAGTACTTC.

This clonotype was recorded many times. At one boundary the junction diverges from the germline segment, which might be a read error. The chain joins TRBV28 to TRBJ1-1; D might be TRBD1 (6 bases). The CDR3 extends over 16 amino acids. Germline lookup yields CDR1 MDHEN and CDR2 SYDVKM. The CDR3 nucleotides are TGTGCCAGCATCGACTCACCGGGACATACGAACACTGAAGCCTTCTTT. Its protein product is CASIDSPGHTNTEAFF. The full variable domain, in which reference TRBV28 and TRBJ1-1 provide the parts outside the CDR3, is DVKVTQSSRYLVKRTGEKVFLECVQDMDHENMFWYRQDPGLGLRLIYFSYDVKMKEKGDIPEGYSVSREKKERFSLILESASTNQTSMYLCASIDSPGHTNTEAFFGQGTRLTVV.

This clonotype was observed a handful of times. The CDR3 is CASSPPGGVAKNIQYF. CDR3 DNA sequence: TGTGCCAGCAGTCCTCCAGGGGGCGTAGCCAAAAACATTCAGTACTTC. The gene calls are TRBV28 and TRBJ2-4; 8 bases are shared with TRBD1. The CDR3 consists of 16 residues. CDR1 is MDHEN and CDR2 is SYDVKM in the germline V gene. The V segment lost 5 bases and the J segment 0 bases; nucleotides outside the gene matches: 6.

This clonotype was observed at least ten times. This rearrangement joins TRBV12-3 or TRBV12-4 to TRBJ2-7, with D perhaps TRBD2 (6 bases). This CDR3 contains 15 residues. Between the trimmed V and J ends, which lost 3 bases and 2 bases, there was a span of 14 bases. CDR3 sequence reads: CASSFELALTYEQYF. The CDR3 nucleotides are TGTGCCAGCAGTTTTGAACTAGCACTAACCTACGAGCAGTACTTC.

This clonotype was seen a handful of times. The J gene is TRBJ1-5, the V gene TRBV5-1, with 7 bases identical to TRBD1. Germline lookup yields CDR1 SGHRS and CDR2 YFSETQ. The J segment lost 4 bases and the V segment lost 4 bases, leaving 8 bases of the junction unmatched. The CDR3 is made up of 15 amino acids. CDR3 nucleotide sequence: TGCGCCAGCAGCATAACAGGGGATGTAAATCAGCCCCAGCATTTT. Amino acids: CASSITGDVNQPQHF.

This clonotype was seen at least ten times. This sequence joins TRBV5-1 and TRBJ1-5; TRBD1 might be the D (5 bases). The V and J ends lost 0 bases and 1 base respectively, with 8 bases between them. This CDR3 contains 15 residues. The V gene's germline CDR1 is SGHRS and CDR2 YFSETQ. The CDR3 nucleotides are TGCGCCAGCAGCTTGGACCAGGGAAGCAATCAGCCCCAGCATTTT. Translated: CASSLDQGSNQPQHF.

J is TRBJ2-2 and V is TRBV13; 8 bases match TRBD1. The CDR3 contains 16 residues. Germline V gene data show CDR1 as PRHDT and CDR2 as FYEKMQ (reference sequence). Germline trimming cut 2 bases from V and 1 base from J; bases unmatched to any gene: 3. The CDR3 loop is CASSLTRGQNTGELFF. The CDR3 DNA is TGTGCCAGCAGCTTAACCAGGGGGCAGAACACCGGGGAGCTGTTTTTT.

The CDR3 DNA sequence: TGTGCCGTTGGGCGGGAGCTCTACAATGAGCAGTTCTTC. It specifies CAVGRELYNEQFF. V is TRBV7-8 and J is TRBJ2-1; 7 bases agree with TRBD2. The germline CDR1 and CDR2 sequences are SGHVS and FQNEAQ. The CDR3 consists of 13 residues. V was clipped by 11 bases and J by 3 bases; unmatched bases: 7.

There are many counts of this clonotype. CDR3 residues: CASSAGSGGQSYEQYF. For the CDR3, the DNA is TGTGCCAGCAGTGCAGGTAGCGGGGGGCAATCCTACGAGCAGTACTTC. V and J are TRBV2 and TRBJ2-7, with TRBD2 identical over 10 bases. CDR1 and CDR2 (germline): SNHLY, FYNNEI. This CDR3 has 16 amino acids. Losses at the gene ends were 4 bases for V and 1 base for J; bases not matched to a gene: 7.

This clonotype was picked up a small number of times. The V and J genes are TRBV20-1 and TRBJ1-5, with TRBD1 matching 10 bases. V dropped 4 bases and J dropped 9; count of bases not matched to a gene: 6. Germline CDR1 reads DFQATT; CDR2 reads SNEGSKA (reference sequence). The length of the CDR3 is 13 residues. CDR3 DNA: TGCAGTGCTACCCGACAGGGGGCCTGGCCCCAGCATTTT. This encodes CSATRQGAWPQHF.

This clonotype was seen at least ten times. J is TRBJ1-2 and V is TRBV3-1, with a tentative D call TRBD1 (5 bases). Between the trimmed V and J ends, which lost 0 bases and 4 bases, there was a span of 15 bases. CDR3 length: 16 amino acids. Germline assignment: CDR1 LGHDT and CDR2 YNNKEL (reference sequence). The DNA of the CDR3 is TGTGCCAGCAGCCAAGATACAGGCCGGGTCGGCTATGGCTACACCTTC. Protein product: CASSQDTGRVGYGYTF.

V gene TRBV7-2 combines with J gene TRBJ1-4; D remains unclear. Germline V gives CDR1 SGHTA, CDR2 FQGNSA. The CDR3 has 14 residues. V was clipped by 6 bases and J by 0 bases, with 8 bases between them. The CDR3 region is CASRRAATNEKLFF. The CDR3 bases are TGTGCCAGCAGAAGAGCTGCAACTAATGAAAAACTGTTTTTT.

This chain links TRBV10-2 with TRBJ1-5, with D uncertain. Germline lookup yields CDR1 WSHSY and CDR2 SAAADI. Trimming pared 2 bases from V and 6 bases from J, leaving 5 bases between. The CDR3 loop spans 12 amino acids. In DNA, the CDR3 is TGCGCCAGCAGTGAGATGTTTCAGCCCCAGCATTTT. This translates into CASSEMFQPQHF.

This clonotype has a count of ten or more. The V call is TRBV20-1, the J call TRBJ2-1, with TRBD1 matching 8 bases. The CDR3 has 15 residues. Germline V lookup: CDR1 DFQATT, CDR2 SNEGSKA (reference sequence). The V gene end was trimmed by 6 bases and the J gene end by 4 bases; junction bases not matched to a gene: 11. This chain's CDR3 is CSAPGQGRGYNEQFF. As DNA, the CDR3 is TGCAGTGCCCCTGGACAGGGTCGAGGGTACAATGAGCAGTTCTTC.

There are many counts of this clonotype. This chain uses TRBV19 with TRBJ1-5; no definite D call. Trimming took off 5 bases at V and 2 bases at J, with 19 bases between the two ends. CDR3 length equals 17 residues. Germline values: CDR1 LNHDA, CDR2 SQIVND (reference sequence). CDR3 coding DNA: TGTGCCAGTAGTTTCAATACCGCAGGTCGGGGCAATCAGCCCCAGCATTTT. Translating it yields CASSFNTAGRGNQPQHF. Full variable domain (outside the CDR3, taken from reference TRBV19 and TRBJ1-5): DGGITQSPKYLFRKEGQNVTLSCEQNLNHDAMYWYRQDPGQGLRLIYYSQIVNDFQKGDIAEGYSVSREKKESFPLTVTSAQKNPTAFYLCASSFNTAGRGNQPQHFGDGTRLSIL.

The sample holds many counts of this clonotype. This rearrangement joins TRBV7-2 to TRBJ2-3; D not resolved. The germline V gene encodes CDR1 SGHTA and CDR2 FQGNSA. V was trimmed by 1 base and J by 5 bases, leaving 13 bases between them. This CDR3 contains 15 residues. For the CDR3, the DNA is TGTGCCAGCAGCTTAGTTTTATATGGCGGAGATACGCAGTATTTT. Translating gives CASSLVLYGGDTQYF.

This clonotype has a handful of counts. The chain employs TRBV12-3 or TRBV12-4 and TRBJ2-7; possible D gene TRBD1, 6 bases. The CDR3 contains 13 residues. Trimming removed 8 bases from V and 5 bases from J, with 16 bases in between. Here the CDR3 reads CASELQGIDEQYF. The CDR3 region has the DNA TGTGCCAGCGAACTTCAGGGGATTGACGAGCAGTACTTC.

The chain employs TRBV7-2 and TRBJ2-7; D gene uncertain. From germline, CDR1 is SGHTA and CDR2 FQGNSA. The CDR3 contains 14 residues. Trimming took 4 bases from V and 7 from J, leaving 17 bases between them. CDR3 loop: CASSSMNTAREQYF. In DNA form, the CDR3 reads TGTGCCAGCAGCTCCATGAATACTGCGAGGGAGCAGTACTTC.

This clonotype occurred many times. The gene calls are TRBV15 and TRBJ1-3, with a tentative D call TRBD1 (5 bases). With 0 bases removed from V and 2 bases from J, the gap between germline ends came to 11 bases. The germline gives CDR1 LNHNV, CDR2 YYDKDF (reference sequence). CDR3 size: 16 residues. The CDR3: CATSRDAPGTGNTIYF. The DNA for the CDR3 is TGTGCCACCAGCAGAGATGCCCCAGGGACTGGAAACACCATATATTTT.

The J gene is TRBJ1-6, the V gene TRBV2; D gene ambiguous. The V and J ends lost 6 bases and 4 bases respectively, with 7 bases between them. Germline CDR1 is SNHLY and CDR2 is FYNNEI. The CDR3 is made up of 13 amino acids. CDR3 DNA sequence: TGTGCCAGCAGGGGCCCGTATAATTCACCCCTCCACTTT. It specifies CASRGPYNSPLHF.